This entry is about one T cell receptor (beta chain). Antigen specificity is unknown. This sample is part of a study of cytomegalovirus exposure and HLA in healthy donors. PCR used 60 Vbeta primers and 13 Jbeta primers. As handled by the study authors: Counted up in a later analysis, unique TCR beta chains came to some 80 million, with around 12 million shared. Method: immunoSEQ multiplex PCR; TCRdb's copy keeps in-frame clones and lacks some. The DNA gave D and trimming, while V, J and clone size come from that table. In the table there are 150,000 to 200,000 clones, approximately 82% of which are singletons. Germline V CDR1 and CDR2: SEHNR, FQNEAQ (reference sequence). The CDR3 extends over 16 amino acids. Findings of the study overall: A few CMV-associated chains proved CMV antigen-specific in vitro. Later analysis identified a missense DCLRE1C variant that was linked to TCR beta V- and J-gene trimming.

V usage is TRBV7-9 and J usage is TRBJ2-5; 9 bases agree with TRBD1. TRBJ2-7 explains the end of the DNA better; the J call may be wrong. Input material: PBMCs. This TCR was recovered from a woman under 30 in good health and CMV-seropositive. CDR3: CASSPGPGQGLYEQYF. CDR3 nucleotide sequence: TGTGCCAGCAGCCCAGGGCCGGGACAGGGTTTATACGAGCAGTACTTC.